Following are 8 T cell receptor beta chains from one sample sequenced in a study of beta chain features in type 1 diabetes. Investigators reverse transcribed all isolated RNA, so they sequenced expressed TCRB transcripts. Assay used: immunoSEQ multiplex PCR; TCRdb lists only in-frame clones, some missing. The table shows some 220,000 clones, with roughly a tenth occurring only once. The sequencing input was central memory CD4+ T cells from blood. These receptors all come from a man younger than 35 in good health.

This clone was recorded a few times. This chain connects TRBV7-9 to TRBJ1-1; TRBD1 is a possible D gene (5 bases). This CDR3 contains 15 residues. The germline gives CDR1 SEHNR, CDR2 FQNEAQ (reference sequence). The germline V and J ends were trimmed by 5 bases and 1 base, with 14 bases remaining between them. The CDR3 protein is CASSQGAASNTEAFF. The CDR3 region has the DNA TGTGCCAGCAGCCAAGGGGCAGCCTCGAACACTGAAGCTTTCTTT. The full variable domain, its missing parts supplied by reference TRBV7-9 and TRBJ1-1, is DTGVSQNPRHKITKRGQNVTFRCDPISEHNRLYWYRQTLGQGPEFLTYFQNEAQLEKSRLLSDRFSAERPKGSFSTLEIQRTEQGDSAMYLCASSQGAASNTEAFFGQGTRLTVV.

The CDR3 protein is CASSVRSWNEQFF. CDR3 sequence (DNA): TGTGCCAGCAGTGTCAGGAGTTGGAATGAGCAGTTCTTC. The chain couples TRBV6-1 to TRBJ2-1, with D unclear. CDR1 MNHNS and CDR2 SASEGT come from the germline V gene. This CDR3 region has 13 residues. Trimming left V 4 bases short and J 7 bases short, with 11 bases between.

This clone was counted a few times. The chain carries TRBV25-1 and TRBJ2-5; 7 nucleotides match TRBD2. The tail of the sequence fits TRBJ2-7 better, so the J call may be wrong. Germline V lookup: CDR1 MGHDK, CDR2 SYGVNS. The CDR3 consists of 13 residues. The CDR3 protein is CASREGGKYEQYF. CDR3 bases: TGTGCCAGCAGAGAGGGAGGGAAGTACGAGCAGTACTTC.

In this sample, this clone turned up a few times. The V call is TRBV30, the J call TRBJ2-2; a weak D match, TRBD2 (5 bases). Germline CDR1 and CDR2: GTSNPN and SVGIG (reference sequence). The CDR3 contains 10 residues. V was cut by 7 bases and J by 6 bases, with 6 bases left in between. This chain's CDR3 is CASGAGELFF. DNA of the CDR3: TGTGCCTCCGGGGCCGGGGAGCTGTTTTTT.

This clone was observed a few times. Here the CDR3 DNA reads TGTGCCACCAGCAAGGGACAGGGATCTGGGGCCAACGTCCTGACTTTC. Protein product: CATSKGQGSGANVLTF. The chain has TRBV15 and TRBJ2-6, with 9 bases matching TRBD1. The CDR3 extends over 16 amino acids. The germline V gene encodes CDR1 LNHNV and CDR2 YYDKDF (reference sequence). V dropped 4 bases and J dropped 1; count of bases not matched to a gene: 2.

This clone was counted a few times. The rearrangement uses TRBV5-4 and TRBJ1-2; D ambiguous. V was cut by 0 bases and J by 2 bases, with 5 bases left in between. Germline CDR1 reads SGHNT; CDR2 reads YYREEE (reference sequence). CDR3 length: 13 amino acids. The CDR3 DNA is TGTGCCAGCAGCTTGGCCCAGAACTATGGCTACACCTTC. Translated, it gives CASSLAQNYGYTF.

This clone was counted only a few times. The rearrangement links TRBV2 to TRBJ2-1; D ambiguous. Germline loops: CDR1 SNHLY, CDR2 FYNNEI. This CDR3 is 16 amino acids long. The V and J ends lost 7 bases and 3 bases respectively, with 19 bases between them. The CDR3 coding sequence is TGTGCCAGCAAGACGGCTCCCCAGTCGTACTACAATGAGCAGTTCTTC. This encodes CASKTAPQSYYNEQFF.

This clone was found many times. This CDR3 is CAWSFFAGQGYEQYF. In DNA, the CDR3 is TGTGCCTGGAGCTTTTTTGCGGGACAGGGTTACGAGCAGTACTTC. The V call is TRBV30, the J call TRBJ2-7, with 9 nucleotides matching TRBD1. This CDR3 has 15 amino acids. Germline V gives CDR1 GTSNPN, CDR2 SVGIG (reference sequence). J lost 4 bases, V lost 3 bases, and 10 bases had no gene match.